These 9 T cell receptor beta chains originate from one sample sequenced in a study of human T cells and chemical hapten exposure. TCRdb recomputed calls from the RACE reads with MiXCR, one row per CDR3 protein. The table records some 80,000 distinct CDR3 sequences, approximately 10% of them present only once. Indicated time point: patch test 2, 6 weeks after DPC sensitization. Treatment in this sample: therapeutic diphenylcyclopropenone sensitization with weekly scalp DPC. Sequenced here: whole blood, sampled in connection with sensitization to the hapten diphenylcyclopropenone (DPC). Source of these receptors: a woman aged 25 to 39 with alopecia areata. Some clones in this sample may be carry-over from other donors' samples.

This clonotype was picked up many times. This chain joins TRBV12-3 or TRBV12-4 and TRBJ2-3; 7 bases are a match to TRBD1. The trim removed 5 bases at V and 4 bases at J, leaving 9 bases unmatched. The CDR3 spans 15 residues. Written as DNA, the CDR3 is TGTGCCAGCAGTGCAAGCCGACAGGGTTCAGATACGCAGTATTTT. This encodes CASSASRQGSDTQYF.

This clonotype was found many times. The rearrangement joins TRBV19 to TRBJ2-7; D gene ambiguous. Looked up from germline, CDR1 is LNHDA and CDR2 is SQIVND (reference sequence). The CDR3 covers 14 residues. Between the trimmed V and J ends, which lost 4 bases and 2 bases, there was a span of 12 bases. The CDR3 here is CASSRGDGAYEQYF. The CDR3 DNA reads TGTGCCAGTAGTAGGGGTGACGGAGCCTACGAGCAGTACTTC.

This clonotype was observed a few times. The gene calls are TRBV4-3 and TRBJ1-1; D call uncertain. CDR1 and CDR2 (germline): LGHNA, YSLEER. The ends were cut back, 0 bases at V and 3 bases at J, with 14 bases in the middle. The CDR3 sequence is 16 residues long. Here the CDR3 reads CASSQDRTAYYTEAFF. In DNA, the CDR3 is TGCGCCAGCAGCCAAGATCGGACGGCTTACTACACTGAAGCTTTCTTT.

This clonotype was recorded at least ten times. The V call is TRBV19, the J call TRBJ2-7, with TRBD1 matching over 7 bases. The V and J ends lost 3 bases and 2 bases, in that order; junction bases with no gene match: 4. The germline gives CDR1 LNHDA, CDR2 SQIVND (reference sequence). The CDR3 length is 14 residues. As DNA, the CDR3 is TGTGCCAGTAGTATCCCGGGACAGACCTACGAGCAGTACTTC. Translation gives CASSIPGQTYEQYF.

This clonotype was observed many times. The chain employs TRBV19 and TRBJ2-2, with D perhaps given as TRBD1 or TRBD2 (6 bases each). Looked up from germline, CDR1 is LNHDA and CDR2 is SQIVND (reference sequence). V was clipped by 7 bases and J by 2 bases, with 11 bases between them. This CDR3 is 14 amino acids long. CDR3 coding DNA: TGTGCCAGTACATGGGGGGCAAACACCGGGGAGCTGTTTTTT. Protein: CASTWGANTGELFF.

With regard to this clonotype: Possible read error: a much larger clone is one base away. The chain uses TRBV10-3 and TRBJ2-7; 10 nucleotides align to TRBD1. The CDR3 is 15 residues long. Looked up from germline, CDR1 is ENHRY and CDR2 is SYGVKD. CDR3 nucleotides: TGTGCCATCGGAGGACAGGGGGAAGACTCCTACGAGCAGCACTTC. Translated: CAIGGQGEDSYEQHF.

This clonotype turned up a few times. A much larger clone differs from this one at a single base, so this may be a read error. The V and J genes are TRBV7-6 and TRBJ2-1, with D perhaps TRBD1 (6 bases). The CDR3 covers 15 residues. Germline V lookup: CDR1 SGHVS, CDR2 FNYEAQ. This chain's CDR3 is CASRIDRFAYNGQFF. In DNA, the CDR3 is TGTGCCAGCAGGATAGACAGGTTTGCCTACAATGGGCAGTTCTTC.

This clonotype was detected many times. This chain links TRBV28 with TRBJ1-1; 10 nucleotides agree with TRBD1. This CDR3 region has 20 residues. The germline V gene encodes CDR1 MDHEN and CDR2 SYDVKM. V was clipped by 4 bases and J by 1 base; unmatched bases: 18. The CDR3 coding sequence is TGTGCCAGCAGTTCCCCCCCCACGACAGGGGGCAGGTCTAGGAACACTGAAGCTTTCTTT. Protein product: CASSSPPTTGGRSRNTEAFF. The full variable domain, rest sourced from reference TRBV28 and TRBJ1-1, is DVKVTQSSRYLVKRTGEKVFLECVQDMDHENMFWYRQDPGLGLRLIYFSYDVKMKEKGDIPEGYSVSREKKERFSLILESASTNQTSMYLCASSSPPTTGGRSRNTEAFFGQGTRLTVV.

The rearrangement uses TRBV28 and TRBJ1-3; possibly TRBD1 for D (5 bases). This CDR3 spans 11 amino acids. V shed 10 bases and J shed 8 bases, with 12 bases lying between them. Germline assignment: CDR1 MDHEN and CDR2 SYDVKM. CDR3 nucleotide sequence: TGTGCCACCCAAGGGGATTACACCATATATTTT. Protein: CATQGDYTIYF. The whole variable domain, filled in from reference TRBV28 and TRBJ1-3, reads DVKVTQSSRYLVKRTGEKVFLECVQDMDHENMFWYRQDPGLGLRLIYFSYDVKMKEKGDIPEGYSVSREKKERFSLILESASTNQTSMYLCATQGDYTIYFGEGSWLTVV.